This entry concerns a single TCR beta chain. V lost 0 bases to trimming and J lost 5 bases; unmatched junction nucleotides: 8. Germline-derived CDR1 and CDR2 are MGHRA and YSYEKL. CDR3 size: 16 residues. This specimen comes from a study of radiotherapy plus CTLA-4 blockade in lung cancer. Study-wide background: An objective response was seen in around 17% of patients, and disease control in more than 25%.

The data were produced by immunoSEQ multiplex PCR, yet TCRdb's version contains in-frame clones alone and is incomplete. The table shows 70,000 to 95,000 clones, with 70% to 90% occurring only once. This TCR was sampled from a human donor with non-small cell lung cancer that progressed on radiotherapy plus ipilimumab. The chain combines TRBV4-1 with TRBJ2-5, with 8 bases aligning to TRBD2. Sequencing used peripheral blood, obtained from a patient treated with radiotherapy plus ipilimumab. CDR3 bases: TGCGCCAGCAGCCAAGATCGTCTAGCGGGCCGGGAGACCCAGTACTTC. Amino acids: CASSQDRLAGRETQYF.